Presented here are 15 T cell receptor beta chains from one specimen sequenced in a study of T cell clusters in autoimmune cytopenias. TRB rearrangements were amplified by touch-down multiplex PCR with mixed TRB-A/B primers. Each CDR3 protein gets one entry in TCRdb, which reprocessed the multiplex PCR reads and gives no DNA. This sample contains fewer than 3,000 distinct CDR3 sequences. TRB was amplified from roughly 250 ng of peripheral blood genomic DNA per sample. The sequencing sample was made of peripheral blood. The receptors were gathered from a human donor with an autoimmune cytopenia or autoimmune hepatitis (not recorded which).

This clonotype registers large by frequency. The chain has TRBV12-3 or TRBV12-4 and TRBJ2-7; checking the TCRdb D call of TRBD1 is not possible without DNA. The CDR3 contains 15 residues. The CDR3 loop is CASSDDRSVSYEQYF.

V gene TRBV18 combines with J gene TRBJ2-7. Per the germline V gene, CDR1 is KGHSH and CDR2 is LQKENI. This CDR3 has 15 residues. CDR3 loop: CASSPSGSREGRQYF.

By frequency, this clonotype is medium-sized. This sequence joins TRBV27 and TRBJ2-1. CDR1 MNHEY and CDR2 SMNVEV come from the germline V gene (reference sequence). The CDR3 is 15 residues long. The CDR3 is CASTLGTASYNEQFF.

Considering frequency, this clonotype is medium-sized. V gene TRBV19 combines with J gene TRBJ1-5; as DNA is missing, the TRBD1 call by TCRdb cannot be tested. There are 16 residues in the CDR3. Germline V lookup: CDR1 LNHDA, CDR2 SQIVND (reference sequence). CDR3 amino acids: CASSIVASPVGQPQHF.

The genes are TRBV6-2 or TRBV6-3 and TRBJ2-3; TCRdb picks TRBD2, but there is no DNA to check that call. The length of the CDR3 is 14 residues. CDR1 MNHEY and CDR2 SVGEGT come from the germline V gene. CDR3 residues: CASRGLAGSDTQYF.

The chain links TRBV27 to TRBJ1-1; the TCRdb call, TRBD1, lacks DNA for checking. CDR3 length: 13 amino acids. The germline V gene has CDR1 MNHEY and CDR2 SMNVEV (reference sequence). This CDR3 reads CASSRASNTEAFF.

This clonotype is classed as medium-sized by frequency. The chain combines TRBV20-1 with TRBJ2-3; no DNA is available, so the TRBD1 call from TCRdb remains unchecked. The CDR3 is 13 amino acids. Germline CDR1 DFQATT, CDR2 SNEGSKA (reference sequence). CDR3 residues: CSARQGEADTQYF.

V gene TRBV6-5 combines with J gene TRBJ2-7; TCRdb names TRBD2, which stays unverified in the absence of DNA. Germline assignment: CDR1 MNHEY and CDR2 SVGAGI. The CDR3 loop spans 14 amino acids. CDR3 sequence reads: CAIRDPSGRYEQYF.

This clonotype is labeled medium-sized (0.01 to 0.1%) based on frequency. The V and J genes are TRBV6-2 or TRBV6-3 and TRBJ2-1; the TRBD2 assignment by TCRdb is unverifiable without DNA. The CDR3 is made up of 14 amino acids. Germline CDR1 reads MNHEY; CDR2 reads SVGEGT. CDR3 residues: CASSITSGRNEQFF.

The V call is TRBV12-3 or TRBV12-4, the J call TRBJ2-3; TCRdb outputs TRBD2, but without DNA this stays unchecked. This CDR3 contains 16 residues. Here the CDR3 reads CASSLDGGPGSDTQYF.

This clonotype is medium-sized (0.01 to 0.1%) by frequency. The CDR3 spells CATTTGAIDTQYF. V gene TRBV5-5 combines with J gene TRBJ2-3; there is no DNA to check the TCRdb D call of TRBD1. The germline gives CDR1 SGHKS, CDR2 YYEKEE (reference sequence). There are 13 residues in the CDR3.

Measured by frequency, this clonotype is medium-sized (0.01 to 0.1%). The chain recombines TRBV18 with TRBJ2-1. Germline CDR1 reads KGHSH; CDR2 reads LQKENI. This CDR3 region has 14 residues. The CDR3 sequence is CASTNDRLYNEQFF.

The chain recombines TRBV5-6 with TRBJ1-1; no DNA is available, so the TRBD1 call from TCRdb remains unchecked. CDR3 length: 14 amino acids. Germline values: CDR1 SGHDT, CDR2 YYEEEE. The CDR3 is CASSKGWGRTEAFF.

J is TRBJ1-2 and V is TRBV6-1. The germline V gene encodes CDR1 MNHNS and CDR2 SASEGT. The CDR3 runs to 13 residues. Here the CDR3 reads CATSLTVRVGYTF.

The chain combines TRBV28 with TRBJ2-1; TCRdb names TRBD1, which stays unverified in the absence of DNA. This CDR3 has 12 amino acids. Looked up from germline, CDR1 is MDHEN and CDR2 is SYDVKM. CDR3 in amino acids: CASSYTGDEQFF.